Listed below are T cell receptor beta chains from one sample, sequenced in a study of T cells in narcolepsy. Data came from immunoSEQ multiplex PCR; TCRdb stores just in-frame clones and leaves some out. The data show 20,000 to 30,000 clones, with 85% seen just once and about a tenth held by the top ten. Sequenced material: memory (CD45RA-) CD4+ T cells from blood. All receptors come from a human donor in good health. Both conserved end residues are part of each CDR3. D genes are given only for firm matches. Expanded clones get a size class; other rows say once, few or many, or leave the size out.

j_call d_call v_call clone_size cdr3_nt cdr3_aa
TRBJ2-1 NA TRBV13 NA TGTGCCACAGCATGGGGAGAATATGAGCAGTTCTTC CATAWGEYEQFF
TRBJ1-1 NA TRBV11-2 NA TGTGCCAGCAGCTTAAGCATGAACACTGAAGCTTTCTTT CASSLSMNTEAFF
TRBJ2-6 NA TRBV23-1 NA TGCGCCAGCAGTCAATACGGGGCGGGGACCAGCTCTGGGGCCAACGTCCTGACTTTC CASSQYGAGTSSGANVLTF
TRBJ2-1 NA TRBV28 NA TGTGCCAGCAGTTCACAGGGCTACCATGAGCAGTTCTTC CASSSQGYHEQFF
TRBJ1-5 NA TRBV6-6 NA TGTGCCAGCGAGCCACACGGCAATCAGCCCCAGCATTTT CASEPHGNQPQHF
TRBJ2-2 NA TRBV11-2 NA TGTGCCAGCAGCTTAGATGGCACCGGGGAGCTGTTTTTT CASSLDGTGELFF
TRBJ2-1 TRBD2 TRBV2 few TGTGCCAGCAGACCCGGGACTAGCGGGAGATCGGATGAGCAGTTCTTC CASRPGTSGRSDEQFF
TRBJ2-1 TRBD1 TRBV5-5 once TGTGCCAGCAGCATGGACAGGTTCGGGTTGTTCTTC CASSMDRFGLFF
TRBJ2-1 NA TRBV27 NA TGTGCCAGCAGTTTATACGTTCGGGGCCTAATTTCCTACAATGAGCAGTTCTTC CASSLYVRGLISYNEQFF
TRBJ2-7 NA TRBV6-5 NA TGTGCCGCCAATCCCTCAACCGGGACCTACGAGCAGTACTTC CAANPSTGTYEQYF
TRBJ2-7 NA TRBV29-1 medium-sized TGCAGCGTTGGAGGGGCAGGTGCATTCTACGAGCAGTACTTC CSVGGAGAFYEQYF
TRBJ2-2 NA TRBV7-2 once TGTGCCAGCAGCAGGGGGGCAGTGCGCAGAACCGGGGAGCTGTTTTTT CASSRGAVRRTGELFF
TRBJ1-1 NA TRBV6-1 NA TGTGCCAGCAGTGCAGGGAGGCGCTACGAGGCTTTCTTT CASSAGRRYEAFF
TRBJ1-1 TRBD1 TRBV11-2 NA TGTGCCAGCAGCTTAGTTAGGGACAGCAAAGCTTTCTTT CASSLVRDSKAFF
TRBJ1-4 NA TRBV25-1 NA TGTGCCAGCAGTCGGCAGGAGAGGGAAAAACTGTTTTTT CASSRQEREKLFF
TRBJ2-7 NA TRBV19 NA TGTGCCAGTAGTACCCTACCCACAGGCTACGAGCAGTACTTC CASSTLPTGYEQYF
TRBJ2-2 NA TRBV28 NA TGTGCCAGCAGTTTATACCGGAACGGGGAGCTGTTTTTT CASSLYRNGELFF
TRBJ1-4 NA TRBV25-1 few TGTGCCAGCATAGGGAGGGACGGAAAACTGTTTTTT CASIGRDGKLFF
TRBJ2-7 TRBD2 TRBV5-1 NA TGCGCCAGCAGCGTACTAGCGGGAGGGCCCTACGAGCAGTACTTC CASSVLAGGPYEQYF
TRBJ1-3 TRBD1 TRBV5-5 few TGTGCCAGCAGCTTGACCGGACAGGGTGGAATTGGAAACACCATATATTTT CASSLTGQGGIGNTIYF
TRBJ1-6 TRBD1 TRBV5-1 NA TGCGCCAGCAGCTTGAAGGGACAGGGGGGATCACCCCTCCACTTT CASSLKGQGGSPLHF
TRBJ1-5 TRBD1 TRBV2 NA TGTGCCAGCACCCCGAGAGGGGGCATAGCCCAGCATTTT CASTPRGGIAQHF
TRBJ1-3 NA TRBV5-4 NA TGTGCCAGCAGCTTGGACGCAGGGGTACTTGGAAACACCATATATTTT CASSLDAGVLGNTIYF
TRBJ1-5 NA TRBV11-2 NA TGTGCCAGCAGCCTGGACCGCAATCAGCCCCAGCATTTT CASSLDRNQPQHF